In this sample, the clone carrying this TCR beta chain turned up a few times. TCRdb's copy holds only in-frame clones and misses some; the assay was immunoSEQ multiplex PCR. This sample carries 200,000 to 250,000 clones, roughly 85% of them seen once, and the ten largest clones take 3% to 4%. The data belong to a study of blood T cell repertoires in COVID-19. About the research overall: Material from acute and convalescent COVID-19 was sourced from the United States, Italy and Spain.

Cohort placement rested on clinical history that participants reported themselves. Per the germline V gene, CDR1 is MDHEN and CDR2 is SYDVKM. V was shortened by 3 bases and J by 1 base, with 12 bases between the two germline ends. The CDR3 length is 15 residues. The receptor comes from a middle-aged woman with acute COVID-19. Sequenced sample: PBMCs or T cells enriched from blood (not recorded which). The chain has TRBV28 and TRBJ1-1; no firm D call. The CDR3 loop reads CASSFFTQKNTEAFF. Written as DNA, the CDR3 is TGTGCCAGCAGTTTCTTCACACAAAAGAACACTGAAGCTTTCTTT.